One sample yielded the 25 T cell receptor beta chains listed below, sequenced in a study of blood T cell repertoires in COVID-19. The table came from immunoSEQ multiplex PCR; TCRdb's copy has only in-frame clones and leaves some out. The sample gives roughly 120,000 clones, roughly nine tenths of which show up once; roughly 3.7% is in the top ten. Specimen: peripheral blood. The source is a man between 45 and 60 years old with active COVID-19.

The chain couples TRBV5-6 to TRBJ1-2; D gene uncertain. V lost 0 bases to trimming and J lost 2 bases, with 8 bases between them. The CDR3 runs to 14 residues. CDR1 SGHDT and CDR2 YYEEEE come from the germline V gene. The CDR3 loop reads CASSLGARNYGYTF. The CDR3 coding sequence is TGTGCCAGCAGCTTGGGCGCACGGAACTATGGCTACACCTTC.

Here the CDR3 DNA reads TGTGCCAGTGTACAGGGGACGAACACTGAAGCTTTCTTT. As protein: CASVQGTNTEAFF. The rearrangement uses TRBV6-6 and TRBJ1-1; 7 nucleotides line up with TRBD1. CDR1 and CDR2 from the germline V gene are MNHNY and SVGAGI (reference sequence). V shed 9 bases, J shed 1 base, and the junction held 5 bases outside the gene matches. The CDR3 contains 13 residues.

V gene TRBV18 combines with J gene TRBJ1-2, with D possibly being TRBD1 (6 bases). Germline V CDR1 and CDR2: KGHSH, LQKENI. The CDR3 contains 13 residues. Trimming cost V 3 bases and J 11 bases, with 16 bases left between them. The CDR3 DNA follows: TGTGCCAGCTCACCTAGAGAGACAGGAGTTTACACCTTC. Amino acids: CASSPRETGVYTF.

The V and J genes are TRBV25-1 and TRBJ2-5; tentatively, D is TRBD1 (6 bases). V dropped 8 bases and J dropped 4 bases, with 20 bases sitting between them. The CDR3 length is 15 residues. Germline CDR1 and CDR2: MGHDK and SYGVNS. CDR3 bases: TGTGCCAGCGCCCGCCTTGGACAGCCCCTAGAGACCCAGTACTTC. It specifies CASARLGQPLETQYF.

The rearrangement links TRBV7-9 to TRBJ2-2, with 8 bases lining up with TRBD2. Germline CDR1 SEHNR, CDR2 FQNEAQ (reference sequence). The CDR3 covers 15 residues. Trimming removed 5 bases from V and 0 bases from J; junction bases left unmatched: 2. CDR3 amino acids: CASSPGLANTGELFF. As DNA, the CDR3 is TGTGCCAGCAGCCCGGGACTAGCGAACACCGGGGAGCTGTTTTTT. The variable domain in full, with the rest retrieved from reference TRBV7-9 and TRBJ2-2, is DTGVSQNPRHKITKRGQNVTFRCDPISEHNRLYWYRQTLGQGPEFLTYFQNEAQLEKSRLLSDRFSAERPKGSFSTLEIQRTEQGDSAMYLCASSPGLANTGELFFGEGSRLTVL.

This clone is a singleton in its sample. V and J are TRBV7-9 and TRBJ2-1; D possibly corresponds to TRBD1 (6 bases). Germline CDR1 reads SEHNR; CDR2 reads FQNEAQ (reference sequence). V was trimmed by 5 bases and J by 9 bases, leaving 14 bases between them. The CDR3 consists of 13 residues. The CDR3 loop reads CASSDGPRGEQFF. For the CDR3, the DNA is TGTGCCAGCAGCGATGGGCCCAGGGGTGAGCAGTTCTTC.

The chain joins TRBV9 to TRBJ2-7, with 9 bases lining up with TRBD2. Germline V CDR1 and CDR2: SGDLS, YYNGEE. The CDR3 sequence is 15 residues long. Trimming took 0 bases from V and 3 from J; bases not matched to a gene: 4. CDR3 amino acids: CASSVEPSGNYEQYF. Here the CDR3 DNA reads TGTGCCAGCAGCGTAGAGCCTAGCGGGAACTACGAGCAGTACTTC.

The chain is built from TRBV16 and TRBJ2-1; 10 bases line up with TRBD1. V dropped 3 bases and J dropped 6; count of bases not matched to a gene: 14. This CDR3 is 18 amino acids long. Germline CDR1 and CDR2: KGHSY and FQNENV. CDR3 nucleotide sequence: TGTGCCAGCAGCCACCCGGGTCTGCGGACAGGGGGAGTCAATGAGCAGTTCTTC. It yields the protein CASSHPGLRTGGVNEQFF.

V gene TRBV7-9 combines with J gene TRBJ1-2; weak D call: TRBD1 (5 bases). Germline V CDR1 and CDR2: SEHNR, FQNEAQ (reference sequence). This CDR3 has 15 amino acids. V was pared by 0 bases and J by 4 bases, with 12 bases between. For the CDR3, the DNA is TGTGCCAGCAGCTTAGCTCAGCTTGACAGCTATGGCTACACCTTC. It yields the protein CASSLAQLDSYGYTF.

This sequence joins TRBV3-1 (or the pseudogene TRBV3-2) and TRBJ1-5; D is undetermined. Germline CDR1 LGHDT, CDR2 YNNKEL (reference sequence). The CDR3 extends over 14 amino acids. The V end was cut by 3 bases, the J end by 0 bases, with 6 bases between. The CDR3 DNA is TGTGCCAGCAGCCACCAGTATAGCAATCAGCCCCAGCATTTT. The encoded protein is CASSHQYSNQPQHF.

V is TRBV6-2 or TRBV6-3 and J is TRBJ1-5; D possibly corresponds to TRBD1 (6 bases). The germline CDR1 and CDR2 sequences are MNHEY and SVGEGT. The V gene lost 0 bases and the J gene lost 0 bases, with 15 bases spanning the gap. CDR3 length: 18 amino acids. The CDR3 bases are TGTGCCAGCAGTTACTCGACCCGGGACATGTATAGCAATCAGCCCCAGCATTTT. Translating gives CASSYSTRDMYSNQPQHF.

The CDR3 nucleotides read TGTGCCAGCAGCTTAGCGCCGGCGGTTCTTTCTAGCACAGATACGCAGTATTTT. It yields the protein CASSLAPAVLSSTDTQYF. The chain carries TRBV7-6 and TRBJ2-3, with unresolved D. CDR1 is SGHVS, CDR2 FNYEAQ, per germline. V was pared by 0 bases and J by 0 bases, with 16 bases between. This CDR3 region has 18 residues.

The V and J genes are TRBV7-7 and TRBJ2-5; 9 nucleotides match TRBD2. The CDR3 totals 15 residues. V was pared by 5 bases and J by 5 bases, with 9 bases of the junction left unmatched. Germline V lookup: CDR1 SSHAT, CDR2 FNYEAQ (reference sequence). In DNA, the CDR3 is TGTGCCAGCAGCCCCGGGGCGGGAGGGCCGGAGACCCAGTACTTC. Protein: CASSPGAGGPETQYF. Based on the CDR3 plus reference TRBV7-7 and TRBJ2-5, the full variable domain is GAGVSQSPRYKVTKRGQDVTLRCDPISSHATLYWYQQALGQGPEFLTYFNYEAQPDKSGLPSDRFSAERPEGSISTLTIQRTEQRDSAMYRCASSPGAGGPETQYFGPGTRLLVL.

The CDR3 reads CASRLESATNEKLFF. CDR3 DNA sequence: TGTGCCAGCAGACTTGAGTCTGCAACTAATGAAAAACTGTTTTTT. The chain uses TRBV2 and TRBJ1-4; no clear D gene. This CDR3 spans 15 amino acids. Germline-derived CDR1 and CDR2 are SNHLY and FYNNEI. V was cut by 6 bases and J by 0 bases, with 11 bases left in between.

Here the CDR3 reads CASSLALRASGRASDEQFF. The CDR3 coding sequence is TGTGCCAGCAGCTTAGCGCTAAGGGCTAGCGGGAGGGCCAGCGATGAGCAGTTCTTC. V is TRBV7-2 and J is TRBJ2-1; TRBD2 agrees at 12 bases. Germline V gene sequence: CDR1 SGHTA, CDR2 FQGNSA. This CDR3 is built from 19 residues. Germline trimming cut 0 bases from V and 8 bases from J; bases unmatched to any gene: 14.

The V and J genes are TRBV28 and TRBJ1-2; possibly TRBD1 for D (6 bases). This CDR3 is built from 15 residues. The ends were cut back, 0 bases at V and 6 bases at J, with 14 bases in the middle. The germline V gene encodes CDR1 MDHEN and CDR2 SYDVKM. Written as DNA, the CDR3 is TGTGCCAGCAGTTTATGGGTACAGGGAGGGGATGGCTACACCTTC. Translated, it gives CASSLWVQGGDGYTF.

The chain uses TRBV18 and TRBJ2-3, with a weak D call TRBD1 (5 bases). Germline loops: CDR1 KGHSH, CDR2 LQKENI. V dropped 4 bases and J dropped 7 bases, with 12 bases sitting between them. The CDR3 has 13 residues. CDR3 nucleotide sequence: TGTGCCAGCTCACGCAATCAGGGAAATACGCAGTATTTT. Translated, it gives CASSRNQGNTQYF.

The V and J genes are TRBV3-1 (or the pseudogene TRBV3-2) and TRBJ2-3; TRBD2 agrees at 11 bases. V was pared by 3 bases and J by 6 bases, with 17 bases of the junction left unmatched. The CDR3 loop spans 19 amino acids. CDR1 is LGHDT, CDR2 YNNKEL, per germline (reference sequence). Written as DNA, the CDR3 is TGTGCCAGCAGCCATAGGACTAGCGGGCTTAAAGTCCTGGGGGATACGCAGTATTTT. Protein: CASSHRTSGLKVLGDTQYF.

The V call is TRBV2, the J call TRBJ1-5; D possibly corresponds to TRBD1 (5 bases). V lost 1 base and J lost 1, with 17 bases in between. The CDR3 length is 18 residues. Germline-derived CDR1 and CDR2 are SNHLY and FYNNEI. The CDR3 coding sequence is TGTGCCAGCAGTGAAGATTGGGGGGGGAGTGAGAGCAATCAGCCCCAGCATTTT. Its protein product is CASSEDWGGSESNQPQHF.

This chain links TRBV7-8 with TRBJ1-1; no reliable D call. The CDR3 loop spans 13 amino acids. The germline CDR1 and CDR2 sequences are SGHVS and FQNEAQ. Trimming took 2 bases from V and 1 from J, leaving 5 bases between them. Here the CDR3 DNA reads TGTGCCAGCAGCTTAAACAAGAACACTGAAGCTTTCTTT. It encodes CASSLNKNTEAFF.

The V gene is TRBV6-5, the J gene TRBJ2-7; 11 nucleotides line up with TRBD2. V gave up 2 bases and J gave up 4 bases; unmatched junction bases: 4. The CDR3 consists of 15 residues. Per the germline V gene, CDR1 is MNHEY and CDR2 is SVGAGI. CDR3 region: CASSYRTSGSYEQYF. CDR3 nucleotide sequence: TGTGCCAGCAGTTACCGGACTAGCGGGTCTTACGAGCAGTACTTC.

CDR3 sequence reads: CASSEQAGGNQPQHF. In nucleotides, the CDR3 is TGTGCCAGCAGTGAACAGGCAGGGGGGAATCAGCCCCAGCATTTT. The genes are TRBV2 and TRBJ1-5; the match to TRBD1 covers 7 bases. V was clipped by 2 bases and J by 4 bases; unmatched bases: 5. The CDR3 loop spans 15 amino acids. CDR1 is SNHLY and CDR2 is FYNNEI in the germline V gene.

The CDR3 here is CASRGTGTKELFF. The CDR3 nucleotides are TGTGCCAGCAGGGGGACAGGGACGAAGGAGCTGTTTTTT. This rearrangement joins TRBV6-5 to TRBJ2-2, with TRBD1 matching over 9 bases. Looked up from germline, CDR1 is MNHEY and CDR2 is SVGAGI. J was trimmed by 10 bases and V by 6 bases; bases with no gene match: 6. CDR3 length: 13 residues.

The chain links TRBV10-2 to TRBJ2-7, with a tentative D call TRBD1 (6 bases). Trimming removed 6 bases from V and 3 bases from J, with 15 bases in between. The CDR3 has 14 amino acids. Germline V gene data show CDR1 as WSHSY and CDR2 as SAAADI. As DNA, the CDR3 is TGCGCCAGCAGAGAACAGGGCTCCCGCTACGAGCAGTACTTC. Translated, it gives CASREQGSRYEQYF.

This clone was seen a single time. The J gene is TRBJ1-3, the V gene TRBV18; perhaps TRBD1 as D (5 bases). The CDR3 spans 16 residues. V gave up 3 bases and J gave up 2 bases, with 14 bases separating them. CDR1 is KGHSH, CDR2 LQKENI, per germline. CDR3 sequence: CASSPVPGFPGNTIYF. The DNA for the CDR3 is TGTGCCAGCTCACCCGTACCAGGGTTTCCTGGAAACACCATATATTTT.